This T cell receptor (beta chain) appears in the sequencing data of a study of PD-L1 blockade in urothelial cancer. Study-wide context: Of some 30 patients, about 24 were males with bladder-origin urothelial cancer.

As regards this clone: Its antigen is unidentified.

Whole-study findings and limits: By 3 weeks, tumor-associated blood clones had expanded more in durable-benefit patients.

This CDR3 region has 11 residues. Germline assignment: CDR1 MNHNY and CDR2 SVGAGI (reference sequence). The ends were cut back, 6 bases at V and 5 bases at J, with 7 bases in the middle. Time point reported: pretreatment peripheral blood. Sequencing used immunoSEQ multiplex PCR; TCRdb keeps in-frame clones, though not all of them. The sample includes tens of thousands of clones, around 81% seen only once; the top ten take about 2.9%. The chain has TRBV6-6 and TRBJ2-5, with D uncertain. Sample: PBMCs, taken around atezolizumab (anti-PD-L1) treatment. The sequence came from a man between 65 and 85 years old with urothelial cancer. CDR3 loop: CASSAEETQYF. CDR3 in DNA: TGTGCCAGCAGCGCGGAGGAGACCCAGTACTTC.